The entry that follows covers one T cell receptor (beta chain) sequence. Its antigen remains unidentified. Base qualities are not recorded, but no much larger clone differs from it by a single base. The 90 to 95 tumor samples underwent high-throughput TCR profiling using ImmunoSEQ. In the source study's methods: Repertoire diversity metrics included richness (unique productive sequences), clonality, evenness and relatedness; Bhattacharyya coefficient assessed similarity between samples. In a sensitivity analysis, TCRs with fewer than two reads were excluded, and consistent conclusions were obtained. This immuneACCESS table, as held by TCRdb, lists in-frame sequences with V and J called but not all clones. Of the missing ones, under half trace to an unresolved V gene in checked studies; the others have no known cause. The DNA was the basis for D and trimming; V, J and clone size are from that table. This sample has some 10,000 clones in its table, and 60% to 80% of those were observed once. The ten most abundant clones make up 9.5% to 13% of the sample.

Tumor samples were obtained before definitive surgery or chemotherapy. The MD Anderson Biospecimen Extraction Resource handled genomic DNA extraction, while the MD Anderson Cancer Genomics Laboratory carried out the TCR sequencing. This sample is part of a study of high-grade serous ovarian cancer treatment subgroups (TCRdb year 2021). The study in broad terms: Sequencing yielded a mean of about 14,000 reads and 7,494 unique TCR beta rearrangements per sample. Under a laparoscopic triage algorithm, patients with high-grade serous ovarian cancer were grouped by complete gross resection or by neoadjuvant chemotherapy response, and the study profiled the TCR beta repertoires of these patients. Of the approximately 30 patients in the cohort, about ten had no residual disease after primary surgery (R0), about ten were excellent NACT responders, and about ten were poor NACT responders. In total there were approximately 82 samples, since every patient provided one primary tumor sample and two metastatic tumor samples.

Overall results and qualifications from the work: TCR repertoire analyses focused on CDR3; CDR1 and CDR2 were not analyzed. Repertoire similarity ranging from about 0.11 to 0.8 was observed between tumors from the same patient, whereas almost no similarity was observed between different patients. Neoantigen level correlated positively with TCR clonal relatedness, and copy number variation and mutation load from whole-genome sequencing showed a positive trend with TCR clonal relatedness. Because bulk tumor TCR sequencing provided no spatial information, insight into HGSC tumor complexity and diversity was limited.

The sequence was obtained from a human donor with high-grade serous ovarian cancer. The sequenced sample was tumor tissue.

The CDR3 loop reads CASSPRLGAANTDTQYF. The nucleotide sequence reads as follows: TGCGCCAGCAGCCCGAGGTTGGGGGCGGCTAACACAGATACGCAGTATTTT. The V and J genes are TRBV5-1 and TRBJ2-3, and the D gene may be TRBD1, 6 bases matching. The germline V gene specifies SGHRS as CDR1 and YFSETQ as CDR2. The trim is 4 bases for V and 2 bases for J, with a gap of 20 bases between the germline ends. The CDR3, cysteine through phenylalanine, is 17 amino acids long. Solely the CDR3 DNA is kept, with 51 bases framed from the first base.